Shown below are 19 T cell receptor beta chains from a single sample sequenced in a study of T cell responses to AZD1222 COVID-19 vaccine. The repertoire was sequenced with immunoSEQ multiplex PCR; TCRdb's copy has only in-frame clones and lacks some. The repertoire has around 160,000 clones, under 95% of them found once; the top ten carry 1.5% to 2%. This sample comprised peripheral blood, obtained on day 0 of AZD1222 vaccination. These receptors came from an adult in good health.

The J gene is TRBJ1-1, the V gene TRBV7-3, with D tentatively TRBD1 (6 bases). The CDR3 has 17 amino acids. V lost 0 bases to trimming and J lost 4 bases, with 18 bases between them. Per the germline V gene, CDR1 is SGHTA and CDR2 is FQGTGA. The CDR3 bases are TGTGCCAGCAGCTTAACTCCAGGACAGCCTGGGTCCACTGAAGCTTTCTTT. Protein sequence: CASSLTPGQPGSTEAFF.

The CDR3 DNA reads TGTGCCAGCAGCTTAGGTCGGGGACAGGGTAACTACGAGCAGTACTTC. This gives the protein CASSLGRGQGNYEQYF. This sequence joins TRBV11-2 and TRBJ2-7, with TRBD1 matching 9 bases. V dropped 1 base and J dropped 3; count of bases not matched to a gene: 7. The CDR3 length is 16 residues. CDR1 and CDR2 from the germline V gene are SGHAT and FQNNGV.

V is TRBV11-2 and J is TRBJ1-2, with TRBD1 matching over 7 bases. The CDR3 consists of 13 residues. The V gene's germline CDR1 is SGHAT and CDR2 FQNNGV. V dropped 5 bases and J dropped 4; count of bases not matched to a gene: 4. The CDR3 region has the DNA TGTGCCAGCAGCCCAGGGACAGCCTATGGCTACACCTTC. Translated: CASSPGTAYGYTF.

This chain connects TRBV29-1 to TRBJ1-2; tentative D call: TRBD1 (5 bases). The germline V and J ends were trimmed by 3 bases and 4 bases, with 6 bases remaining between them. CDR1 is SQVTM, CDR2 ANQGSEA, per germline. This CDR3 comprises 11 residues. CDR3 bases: TGCAGCGTTGAGACAGCCTATGGCTACACCTTC. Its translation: CSVETAYGYTF.

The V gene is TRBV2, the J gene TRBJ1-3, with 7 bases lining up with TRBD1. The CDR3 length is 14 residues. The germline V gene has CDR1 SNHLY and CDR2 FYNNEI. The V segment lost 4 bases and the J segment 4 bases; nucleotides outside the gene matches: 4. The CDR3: CASSGQGPGNTIYF. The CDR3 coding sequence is TGTGCCAGCAGTGGACAGGGTCCGGGAAACACCATATATTTT.

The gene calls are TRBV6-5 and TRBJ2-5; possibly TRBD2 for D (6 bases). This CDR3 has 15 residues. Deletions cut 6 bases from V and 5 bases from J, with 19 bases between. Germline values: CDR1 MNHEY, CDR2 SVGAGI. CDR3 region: CASSRRRAVWETQYF. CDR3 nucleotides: TGTGCCAGCAGCCGAAGGAGGGCCGTATGGGAGACCCAGTACTTC.

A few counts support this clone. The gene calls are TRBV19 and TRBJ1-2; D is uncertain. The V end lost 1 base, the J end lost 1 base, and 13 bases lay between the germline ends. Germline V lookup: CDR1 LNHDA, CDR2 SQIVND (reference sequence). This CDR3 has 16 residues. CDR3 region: CASSIGRSPVNYGYTF. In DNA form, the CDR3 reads TGTGCCAGTAGTATAGGACGGAGCCCGGTTAACTATGGCTACACCTTC.

The CDR3 coding sequence is TGTGCCAGCAGTTACGGGAGGGCCCAGGGGTCTGGCTACACCTTC. Translated: CASSYGRAQGSGYTF. V gene TRBV6-5 combines with J gene TRBJ1-2, with D possibly being TRBD1 (6 bases). The V gene's germline CDR1 is MNHEY and CDR2 SVGAGI. The CDR3 is 15 amino acids. V lost 2 bases to trimming and J lost 7 bases, with 17 bases between them.

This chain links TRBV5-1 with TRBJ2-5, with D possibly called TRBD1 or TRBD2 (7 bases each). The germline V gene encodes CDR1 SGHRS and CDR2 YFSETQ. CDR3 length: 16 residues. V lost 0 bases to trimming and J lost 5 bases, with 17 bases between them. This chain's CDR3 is CASSLDPGGGSETQYF. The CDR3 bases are TGCGCCAGCAGCTTGGATCCAGGGGGGGGCAGTGAGACCCAGTACTTC.

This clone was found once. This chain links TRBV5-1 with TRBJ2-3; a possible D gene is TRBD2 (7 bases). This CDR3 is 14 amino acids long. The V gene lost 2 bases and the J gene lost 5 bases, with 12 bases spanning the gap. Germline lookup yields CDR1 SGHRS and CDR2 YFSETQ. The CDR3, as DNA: TGCGCCAGCAGCTTCGGGGGAGGGGGAGATACGCAGTATTTT. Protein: CASSFGGGGDTQYF.

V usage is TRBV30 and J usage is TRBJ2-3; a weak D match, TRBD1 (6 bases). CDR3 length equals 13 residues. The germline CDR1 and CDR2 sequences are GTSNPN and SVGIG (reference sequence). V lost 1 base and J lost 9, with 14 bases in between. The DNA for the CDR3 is TGTGCCTGGAGTGGGGGGCGGGTTTACACGCAGTATTTT. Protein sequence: CAWSGGRVYTQYF.

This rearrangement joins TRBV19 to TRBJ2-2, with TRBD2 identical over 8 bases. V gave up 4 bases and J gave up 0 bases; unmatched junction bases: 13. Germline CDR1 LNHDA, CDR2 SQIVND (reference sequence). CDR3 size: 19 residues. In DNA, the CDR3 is TGTGCCAGTAGTAGAACGGCAACCTCGGGACTAGCGAACACCGGGGAGCTGTTTTTT. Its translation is CASSRTATSGLANTGELFF.

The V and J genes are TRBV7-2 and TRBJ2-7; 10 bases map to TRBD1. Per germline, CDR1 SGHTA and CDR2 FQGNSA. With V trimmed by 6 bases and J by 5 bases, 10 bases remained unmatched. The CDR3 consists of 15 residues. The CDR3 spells CASRETGTGADEQYF. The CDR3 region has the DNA TGTGCCAGCAGAGAGACCGGGACAGGGGCCGACGAGCAGTACTTC. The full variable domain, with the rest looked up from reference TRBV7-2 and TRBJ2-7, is GAGVSQSPSNKVTEKGKDVELRCDPISGHTALYWYRQSLGQGLEFLIYFQGNSAPDKSGLPSDRFSAERTGGSVSTLTIQRTQQEDSAVYLCASRETGTGADEQYFGPGTRLTVT.

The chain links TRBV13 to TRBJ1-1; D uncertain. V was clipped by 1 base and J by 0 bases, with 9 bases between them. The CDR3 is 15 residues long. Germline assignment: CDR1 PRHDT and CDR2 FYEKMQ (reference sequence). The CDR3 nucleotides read TGTGCCAGCAGCTTAGTTGCCTTAATGAACACTGAAGCTTTCTTT. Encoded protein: CASSLVALMNTEAFF.

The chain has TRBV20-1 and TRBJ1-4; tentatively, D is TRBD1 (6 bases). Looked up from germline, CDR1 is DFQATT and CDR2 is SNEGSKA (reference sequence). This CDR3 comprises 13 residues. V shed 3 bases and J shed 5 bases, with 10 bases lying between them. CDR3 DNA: TGCAGTGCTAGTGAGGGGGGAAATGAAAAACTGTTTTTT. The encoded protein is CSASEGGNEKLFF.

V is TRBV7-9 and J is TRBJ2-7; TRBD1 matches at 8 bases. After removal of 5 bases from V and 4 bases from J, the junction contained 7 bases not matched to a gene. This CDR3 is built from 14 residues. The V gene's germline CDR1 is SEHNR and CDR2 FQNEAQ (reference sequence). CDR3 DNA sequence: TGTGCCAGCAGCGAGACACAGGGGGTTTACGAGCAGTACTTC. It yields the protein CASSETQGVYEQYF.

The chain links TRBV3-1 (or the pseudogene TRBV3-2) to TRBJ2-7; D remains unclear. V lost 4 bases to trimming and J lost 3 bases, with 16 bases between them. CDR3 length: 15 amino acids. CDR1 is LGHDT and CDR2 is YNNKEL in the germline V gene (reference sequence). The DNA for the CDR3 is TGTGCCAGCAGCCCCCGACCGTCCCCGGACTACGAGCAGTACTTC. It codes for CASSPRPSPDYEQYF.

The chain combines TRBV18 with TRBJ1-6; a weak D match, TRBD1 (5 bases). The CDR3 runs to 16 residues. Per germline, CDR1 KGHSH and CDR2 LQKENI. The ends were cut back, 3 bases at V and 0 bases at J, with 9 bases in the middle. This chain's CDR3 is CASSPGENSYNSPLHF. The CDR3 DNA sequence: TGTGCCAGCTCACCGGGGGAGAACTCCTATAATTCACCCCTCCACTTT.

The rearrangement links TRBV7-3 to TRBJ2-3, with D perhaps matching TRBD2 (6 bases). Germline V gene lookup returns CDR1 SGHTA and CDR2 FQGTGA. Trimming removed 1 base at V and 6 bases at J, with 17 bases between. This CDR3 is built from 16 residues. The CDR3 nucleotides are TGTGCCAGCAGCTTAAGGGCCGGGGGTATTGGGGATACGCAGTATTTT. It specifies CASSLRAGGIGDTQYF.